The TCR beta chain under discussion was sequenced for a study of blood T cell repertoires in COVID-19 (dated by TCRdb to 2020 to 2022). Study-level background: Collaborator samples came from the United States, Italy and Spain and covered acute and convalescent phases of COVID-19. Samples were obtained from the ongoing ImmuneRACE study (first 160 participants) and from 1,254 subjects provided by 6 global collaborators. The prospective study material was composed of cDNA or gDNA derived from T cells, B-cell-depleted T cells, or PBMCs. The repertoires were released in a freely available public database intended as a resource for research on the immune response to SARS-CoV-2. The dataset comprised deeply sampled blood TCRbeta repertoires from subjects exposed to, actively infected with, or recovered from COVID-19. The sample metadata nearly always contained a de-identified subject ID, COVID-19 status, age in years and sex. Where available, HLA class I and class II types were taken from metadata supplied by the sample provider and were not determined by assay-based typing. What the research found in general, with its limitations: The amount of clinical and demographic metadata varied by source and participant and was provided uncurated.

V and J lose 6 bases and 5 bases, and a span of 8 bases separates them. The CDR3 runs 11 amino acids, cysteine and phenylalanine included. Only the CDR3 region is kept as DNA, spanning 33 bases read in frame from base 1. Enrolling through a virtual design, the prospective study's participants ranged in age from roughly 18 to 90 years and lived across roughly 23 United States geographic areas. In the prospective study, cohorts were assigned on the basis of participant-reported clinical history obtained from a screening survey and a study questionnaire. ImmuneRACE Cohort 3 recovered participants were defined by two consecutive negative NP/OP PCR tests, healthcare professional clearance, or symptom resolution. In the prospective study, whole blood, serum and a nasopharyngeal or oropharyngeal swab were collected from each participant by mobile phlebotomists. Participants in the prospective study had the option to provide additional blood draws and questionnaires over an approximately 2-month period. Prospective study blood samples were shipped either frozen or at room temperature before DNA extraction.

TCRbeta CDR3 regions were amplified from genomic DNA using the immunoSEQ Assay, a bias-controlled multiplex PCR. The original methods were these. Nucleated cell counts per sample were estimated from amplification of reference gene primers within the assay. To quantify the absolute abundance of each unique TCRbeta CDR3 rearrangement, sequence reads were collapsed and filtered. For each sample, productive Simpson clonality was calculated as the square root of Simpson's diversity index across productive rearrangements. TCRdb took this table from immuneACCESS and kept in-frame rearrangements with V and J called. Such tables lack part of the clones; where checked against another copy, unresolved V genes explain under half of the gap, and the rest is unexplained. The V and J calls and clone size are taken from that table; D and trimming were inferred from the DNA. The sample table shows hundreds of thousands of clones, and roughly 84% are seen once. Approximately 6.2% of the sample is in the top ten clones.

Remarks on this clone: Its binding antigen is unknown. Per-base quality was not reported, and no clone a single base away is much larger than it.

The rearrangement joined TRBV12-3 or TRBV12-4 to TRBJ2-7, with the D gene not clear enough to name. The receptor was derived from a woman between 40 and 55 years old who had recovered from COVID-19. Sample: PBMCs or T cells enriched from blood (not recorded which). The CDR3 protein is CASRLRHEQYF. The nucleotide sequence is TGTGCCAGCAGACTCCGCCACGAGCAGTACTTC.